This T cell receptor beta chain was obtained from a study of T cell responses to AZD1222 COVID-19 vaccine. General study results and limits: The span of vaccine-associated CD4 TCRs extended across spike, with dominance at 160-218 and 743-854.

Sequencing used immunoSEQ multiplex PCR; TCRdb keeps in-frame clones, though not all of them. Among fewer than 200,000 clones listed, approximately 90% were seen once. As for this clone: The antigen is undetermined.

The sample in question was peripheral blood, obtained 28 days after the second AZD1222 dose. The sequence came from an adult who received the AZD1222 COVID-19 vaccine.

CDR3 in amino acids: CASSLAGGYEQYF. The DNA for the CDR3 is TGTGCCAGCAGCTTAGCGGGAGGGTACGAGCAGTACTTC. The V gene is TRBV7-9, the J gene TRBJ2-7, with TRBD2 identical over 7 bases. CDR1 is SEHNR, CDR2 FQNEAQ, per germline (reference sequence). The CDR3 is made up of 13 amino acids. V shed 0 bases, J shed 4 bases, and the junction held 0 bases outside the gene matches.